This TCR beta chain was sequenced in a study of blood T cell repertoires in COVID-19. Study at large: Both acute and convalescent COVID-19 samples were obtained from the United States, Italy and Spain. Sample material is recorded as cDNA or gDNA derived from T cells, B-cell-depleted T cells, or PBMCs.

Ages ranged from about 18 to 90 years, with residence in approximately 25 US areas. Cohorts were determined from participant-reported clinical history. CDR1 is MGHRA, CDR2 YSYEKL, per germline. The CDR3 runs to 16 residues. V was trimmed by 4 bases and J by 0 bases, leaving 15 bases between them. Only in-frame clones appear in the TCRdb table, and some are missing; sequencing was by immunoSEQ multiplex PCR. The profile shows about 380,000 clones, around 87% of them singletons. This sequence joins TRBV4-1 and TRBJ1-2; maybe TRBD1 (5 bases). This TCR was sampled from a man aged 30 to 39 who had recovered from COVID-19. The sequenced sample consisted of PBMCs or T cells enriched from blood (not recorded which). The CDR3 DNA is TGCGCCAGCAGCCCGCTGCCGGGGGGAACTAACTATGGCTACACCTTC. Its translation is CASSPLPGGTNYGYTF.